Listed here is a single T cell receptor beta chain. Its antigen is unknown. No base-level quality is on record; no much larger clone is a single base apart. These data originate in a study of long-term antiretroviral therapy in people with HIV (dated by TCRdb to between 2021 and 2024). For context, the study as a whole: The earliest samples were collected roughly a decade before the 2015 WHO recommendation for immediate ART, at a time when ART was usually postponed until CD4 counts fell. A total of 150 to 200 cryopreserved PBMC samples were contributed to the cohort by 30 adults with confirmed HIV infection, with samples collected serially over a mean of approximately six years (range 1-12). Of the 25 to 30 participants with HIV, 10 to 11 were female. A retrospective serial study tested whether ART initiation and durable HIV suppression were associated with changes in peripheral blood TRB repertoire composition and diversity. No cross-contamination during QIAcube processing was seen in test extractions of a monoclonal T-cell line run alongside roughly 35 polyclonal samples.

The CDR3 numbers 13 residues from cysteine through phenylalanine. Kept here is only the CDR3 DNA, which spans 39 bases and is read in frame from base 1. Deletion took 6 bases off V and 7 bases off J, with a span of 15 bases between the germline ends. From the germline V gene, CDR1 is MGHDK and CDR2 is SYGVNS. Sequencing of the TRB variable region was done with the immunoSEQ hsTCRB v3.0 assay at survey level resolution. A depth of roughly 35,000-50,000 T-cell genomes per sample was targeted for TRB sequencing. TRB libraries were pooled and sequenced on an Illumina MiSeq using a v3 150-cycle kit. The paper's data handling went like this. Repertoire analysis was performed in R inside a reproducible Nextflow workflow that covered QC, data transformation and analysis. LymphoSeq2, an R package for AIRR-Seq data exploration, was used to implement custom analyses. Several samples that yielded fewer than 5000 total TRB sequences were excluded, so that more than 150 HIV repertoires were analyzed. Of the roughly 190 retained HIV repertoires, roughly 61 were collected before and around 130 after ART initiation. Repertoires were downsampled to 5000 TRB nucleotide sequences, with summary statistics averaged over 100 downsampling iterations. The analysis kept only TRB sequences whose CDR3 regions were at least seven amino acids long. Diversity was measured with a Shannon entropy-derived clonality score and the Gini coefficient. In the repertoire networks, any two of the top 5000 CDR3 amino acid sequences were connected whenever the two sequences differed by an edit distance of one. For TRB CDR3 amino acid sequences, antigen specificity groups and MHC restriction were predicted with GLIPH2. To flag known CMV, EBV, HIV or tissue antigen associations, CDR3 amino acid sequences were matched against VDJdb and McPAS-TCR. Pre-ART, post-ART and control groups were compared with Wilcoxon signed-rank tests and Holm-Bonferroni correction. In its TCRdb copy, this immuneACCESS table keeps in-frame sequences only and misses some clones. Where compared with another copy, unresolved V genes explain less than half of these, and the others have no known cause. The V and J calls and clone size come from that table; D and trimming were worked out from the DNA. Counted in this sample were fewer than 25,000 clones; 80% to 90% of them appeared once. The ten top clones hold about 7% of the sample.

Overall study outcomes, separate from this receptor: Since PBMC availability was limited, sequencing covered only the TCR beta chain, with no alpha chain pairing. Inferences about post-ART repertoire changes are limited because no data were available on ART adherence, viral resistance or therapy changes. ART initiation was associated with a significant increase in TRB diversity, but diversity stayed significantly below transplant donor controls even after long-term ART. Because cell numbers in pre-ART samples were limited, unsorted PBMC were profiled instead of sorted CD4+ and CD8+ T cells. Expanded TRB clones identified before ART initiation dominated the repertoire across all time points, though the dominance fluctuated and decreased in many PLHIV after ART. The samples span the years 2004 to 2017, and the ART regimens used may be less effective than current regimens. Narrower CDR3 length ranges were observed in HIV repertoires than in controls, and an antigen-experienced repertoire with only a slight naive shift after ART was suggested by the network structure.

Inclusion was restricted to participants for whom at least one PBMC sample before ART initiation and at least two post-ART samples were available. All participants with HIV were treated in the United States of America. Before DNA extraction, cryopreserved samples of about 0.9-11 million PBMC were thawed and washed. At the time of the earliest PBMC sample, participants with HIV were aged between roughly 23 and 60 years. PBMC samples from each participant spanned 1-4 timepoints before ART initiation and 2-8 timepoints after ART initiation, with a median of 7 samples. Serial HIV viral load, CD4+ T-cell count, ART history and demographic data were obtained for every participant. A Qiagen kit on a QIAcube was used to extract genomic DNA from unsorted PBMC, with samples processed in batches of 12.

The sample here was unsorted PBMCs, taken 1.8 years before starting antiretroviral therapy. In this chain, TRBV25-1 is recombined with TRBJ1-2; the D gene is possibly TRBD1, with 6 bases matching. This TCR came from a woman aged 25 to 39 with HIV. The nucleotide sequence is TGTGCCAGCAGCGAAGGGGGGAGTCGTGGCTACACCTTC. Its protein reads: CASSEGGSRGYTF.